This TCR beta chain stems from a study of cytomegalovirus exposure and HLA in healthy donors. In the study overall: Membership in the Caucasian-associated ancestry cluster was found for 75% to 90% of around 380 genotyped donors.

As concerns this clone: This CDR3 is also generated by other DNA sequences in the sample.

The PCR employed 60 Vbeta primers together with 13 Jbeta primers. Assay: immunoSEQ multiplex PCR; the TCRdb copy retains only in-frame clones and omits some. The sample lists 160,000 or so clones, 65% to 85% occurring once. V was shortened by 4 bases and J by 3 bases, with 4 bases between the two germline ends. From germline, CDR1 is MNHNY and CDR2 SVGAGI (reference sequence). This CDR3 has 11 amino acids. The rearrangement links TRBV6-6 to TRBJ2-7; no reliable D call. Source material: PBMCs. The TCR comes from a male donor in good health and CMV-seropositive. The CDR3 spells CASSSYYEQYF. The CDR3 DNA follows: TGTGCCAGCAGTTCTTACTACGAGCAGTACTTC.